Listed below are T cell receptor beta chains from one sample, sequenced in a study of cytomegalovirus exposure and HLA in healthy donors. Repertoires were generated with immunoSEQ multiplex PCR, while TCRdb's copy carries only in-frame clones and drops some. The sample records about 91,000 clones, 90% being singletons. Sequenced sample: PBMCs. Receptor source: a young man in good health and CMV-seronegative. Each CDR3 is given with its conserved first and last residue. The D gene is left open where the match is weak. Expanded clones get a size class; other rows say once, few or many, or leave the size out.

D	V	size	J	DNA	CDR3
NA	TRBV7-2	NA	TRBJ1-1	TGTGCCAGCAGCTTAGGACAGATGAACACTGAAGCTTTCTTT	CASSLGQMNTEAFF
TRBD1	TRBV5-4	NA	TRBJ2-6	TGTGCCAGCAGCAACGGGGGACAGGGGTTCTCTGGGGCCAACGTCCTGACTTTC	CASSNGGQGFSGANVLTF
NA	TRBV28	NA	TRBJ1-4	TGTGCCAGCAGCCTAAATGAAAAACTGTTTTTT	CASSLNEKLFF
NA	TRBV28	NA	TRBJ2-7	TGTGCCAGCAGTTTAGATCGGGTTACCGAGCAGTACTTC	CASSLDRVTEQYF
NA	TRBV7-9	few	TRBJ2-7	TGTGCCAGCAGCTTAGTAGTGGCTAGCGATACGTGGGAGCAGTACTTC	CASSLVVASDTWEQYF
NA	TRBV2	NA	TRBJ2-1	TGTGCCAGCAGTGATTCTGTTGAGCAGTTCTTC	CASSDSVEQFF
TRBD1	TRBV4-3	NA	TRBJ1-2	TGCGCCAGCAGCCAAGTCAGAATGGGACAGGGGGCCAGTGGCTACACCTTC	CASSQVRMGQGASGYTF
TRBD1	TRBV2	NA	TRBJ1-5	TGTGCCGGAATGACAGGGACTAGCAATCAGCCCCAGCATTTT	CAGMTGTSNQPQHF
TRBD1	TRBV5-6	few	TRBJ2-7	TGTGCCAGCAGCACCTTGGACAGGACGAGCTCCTACGAGCAGTACTTC	CASSTLDRTSSYEQYF
NA	TRBV5-1	NA	TRBJ2-7	TGCGCCAGCACCCCCGGGAGTAGATCCTACGAGCAGTACTTC	CASTPGSRSYEQYF
TRBD1	TRBV4-2	NA	TRBJ1-2	TGTGCCAGCAGCCAATGGGGTGTGAACAGGGGAATGTCTATGGGCTACACCTTC	CASSQWGVNRGMSMGYTF
NA	TRBV28	NA	TRBJ2-2	TGTGCCATTGGAGGTTCCGGCACCGGGGAGCTGTTTTTT	CAIGGSGTGELFF
TRBD2	TRBV30	once	TRBJ2-1	TGTGCCTGGAGTGTAGGACTAGCGGGATTCAATGAGCAGTTCTTC	CAWSVGLAGFNEQFF
TRBD1	TRBV5-1	few	TRBJ1-6	TGCGCCAGCAGCTTGGCCGGAAGTCAACCGGGACAGCGAAATTCACCCCTCCACTTT	CASSLAGSQPGQRNSPLHF
NA	TRBV5-6	few	TRBJ1-6	TGTGCCAGCAGCTTGGATATGGGGACTGATTCACCCCTCCACTTT	CASSLDMGTDSPLHF
TRBD2	TRBV9	once	TRBJ2-1	TGTGCCAGCAGCCCCCCTAGCGGACCCTCCTACAATGAGCAGTTCTTC	CASSPPSGPSYNEQFF
TRBD1	TRBV10-3	NA	TRBJ2-5	TGTGCCATCAGTAAAGGGACAGGGGACCAAGAGACCCAGTACTTC	CAISKGTGDQETQYF
NA	TRBV5-1	NA	TRBJ1-4	TGCGCCAGCAGCTTGGGACATAATGAAAAACTGTTTTTT	CASSLGHNEKLFF